The entry below describes one TCR beta chain. Its antigen is undetermined. The data derive from a study of cytotoxic CD8 clonotypes in ibrutinib-treated CLL. Looking at the study overall: Of a cohort that held some eleven relapsed/refractory and some 16 treatment-naive patients, fewer than 18 were IGHV unmutated. Productive templates per sample averaged approximately 250,000; productive rearrangements, some 99,000.

Study-wide results and limits: Samples from sustained-remission and progressing patients were taken at different times.

Sequencing was performed with immunoSEQ multiplex PCR; in TCRdb, only in-frame clones are kept and a portion is missing. This sample has around 250,000 clones; less than 75% occur once, and the top ten carry just over 15%. The receptor comes from a human donor with chronic lymphocytic leukemia. This material consisted of PBMCs, taken after 24 months of ibrutinib treatment.

DNA for the CDR3: TGTGCCTGGACCCTAGGTGGGTCGGGGGCCAACGTCCTGACTTTC. Amino acids: CAWTLGGSGANVLTF. The V and J genes are TRBV30 and TRBJ2-6; D is ambiguous. The germline CDR1 and CDR2 sequences are GTSNPN and SVGIG (reference sequence). V was trimmed by 4 bases and J by 4 bases, leaving 14 bases between them. The CDR3 length is 15 residues.